This T cell receptor beta chain was captured by sequencing in a study of read filtering for tumor transcriptome and immune sequencing. Comments on this clonotype: The junction and the germline gene differ at one end; a read error may be behind it.

The library was built from 400 ng RNA with molecular barcoded adaptors for alpha/delta and beta/gamma chains. A single record per CDR3 protein comes from TCRdb applying MiXCR to the reads. The sample gives about 90,000 distinct CDR3 sequences, about 12% of which show up once; more than 13% is in the top ten. Germline loops: CDR1 SGHRS, CDR2 YFSETQ. This CDR3 contains 14 residues. The chain recombines TRBV5-1 with TRBJ2-7; D remains unclear. This receptor was taken from a donor aged 40 or over with multiple myeloma. Sequencing used a population of CD138-negative cells sorted from bone marrow. CDR3 nucleotide sequence: TGCGCCAGCAGCTTTGACATCTACTCCTACGAGCGGTACTTC. Translation gives CASSFDIYSYERYF.